Listed below are T cell receptor beta chains from one sample, sequenced in a study of beta chain features in type 1 diabetes. Repertoires were generated with immunoSEQ multiplex PCR, while TCRdb's copy carries only in-frame clones and drops some. The data contain more than 350,000 clones, roughly an eighth of them singletons. The material sequenced was naive CD4+ T cells from blood. The receptors were gathered from a woman under 30 in good health. CDR3s include the opening cysteine and the closing phenylalanine or tryptophan. D genes are given only for firm matches.

D,V,J,length,CDR3
-,TRBV7-2,TRBJ2-5,13,CASSLMGQETQYF
-,TRBV14,TRBJ2-1,15,CASSRWAGVYNEQFF
-,TRBV7-9,TRBJ2-6,19,CASSLRSGTGGTGANVLTF
TRBD1,TRBV6-1,TRBJ2-5,14,CASSGRTGRETQYF
-,TRBV29-1,TRBJ2-1,11,CSVESYNEQFF
TRBD1,TRBV5-4,TRBJ2-1,14,CASSLGGSQGEQFF
-,TRBV10-3,TRBJ2-1,11,CAISDWDEQFF
-,TRBV30,TRBJ2-7,15,CAWIPQDYRRNEQYF
-,TRBV30,TRBJ2-7,14,CAWESPSRIHEQYF
-,TRBV29-1,TRBJ2-1,13,CSVVTFPYNEQFF
-,TRBV5-1,TRBJ1-2,15,CASSLEWGFGYGYTF
TRBD1,TRBV19,TRBJ2-3,15,CASGPGQVITDTQYF
-,TRBV4-3,TRBJ2-5,13,CASSQDLGWTQYF
-,TRBV29-1,TRBJ2-1,13,CSVEIHLGNEQFF
TRBD1,TRBV7-2,TRBJ2-6,19,CASSSRGDRGSSGANVLTF
-,TRBV29-1,TRBJ1-1,12,CSVVGWGTEAFF
TRBD2,TRBV7-2,TRBJ2-1,16,CASSASRTSGHNEQFF
TRBD1,TRBV29-1,TRBJ1-1,13,CSVRTGMNTEAFF
TRBD1,TRBV7-9,TRBJ1-2,14,CASSLEGQGAGYTF
-,TRBV2,TRBJ1-1,15,CASSEGRAMNTEAFF
TRBD2,TRBV7-9,TRBJ2-7,17,CASSAGLAGEISYEQYF
TRBD1,TRBV27,TRBJ2-7,12,CASSFPSGTAYF
-,TRBV11-2,TRBJ2-3,14,CASSEGLLADTQYF
-,TRBV29-1,TRBJ1-1,13,CSVWEQINTEAFF
-,TRBV7-2,TRBJ1-5,14,CASTPGESNQPQHF
-,TRBV29-1,TRBJ2-5,13,CSVVRTGIETQYF
TRBD1,TRBV7-3,TRBJ1-2,13,CASSTRTGDGYTF
TRBD1,TRBV4-2,TRBJ1-2,13,CASSATGLDGYTF
-,TRBV5-1,TRBJ1-1,13,CASSLVELGEAFF
-,TRBV29-1,TRBJ2-1,16,CSVEDPGQTIYNEQFF
TRBD2,TRBV7-9,TRBJ2-3,14,CASSLVGLADTQYF
-,TRBV4-3,TRBJ1-1,15,CASSRNTRSGTEAFF
-,TRBV11-2,TRBJ1-4,14,CASSFTSTNEKLFF
-,TRBV2,TRBJ1-6,16,CASRRTLLFRNSPLHF
TRBD2,TRBV11-3,TRBJ2-7,18,CASSLDQASGRGFYEQYF
-,TRBV7-9,TRBJ2-3,16,CASSSQRVLVSDTQYF
-,TRBV6-5,TRBJ1-4,15,CASSSGQRLNEKLFF
TRBD2,TRBV18,TRBJ2-3,15,CASSLTAGITDTQYF
TRBD1,TRBV7-9,TRBJ1-6,14,CASSFGTGDSPLHF
-,TRBV14,TRBJ2-3,16,CASSAGGTVLTDTQYF
-,TRBV10-3,TRBJ2-5,12,CAISGLGETQYF
-,TRBV20-1,TRBJ2-5,11,CSVRGDETQYF
-,TRBV19,TRBJ2-7,14,CASSPAARPYEQYF
-,TRBV5-6,TRBJ2-5,11,CASSLLETQYF
TRBD1,TRBV4-3,TRBJ1-1,17,CASSQGQGRAYRTEAFF
-,TRBV7-3,TRBJ2-1,13,CASSLLHRDEQFF
TRBD1,TRBV4-1,TRBJ1-2,16,CASSQGARGRGYGYTF
-,TRBV6-4,TRBJ2-1,11,CASSNHNEQFF